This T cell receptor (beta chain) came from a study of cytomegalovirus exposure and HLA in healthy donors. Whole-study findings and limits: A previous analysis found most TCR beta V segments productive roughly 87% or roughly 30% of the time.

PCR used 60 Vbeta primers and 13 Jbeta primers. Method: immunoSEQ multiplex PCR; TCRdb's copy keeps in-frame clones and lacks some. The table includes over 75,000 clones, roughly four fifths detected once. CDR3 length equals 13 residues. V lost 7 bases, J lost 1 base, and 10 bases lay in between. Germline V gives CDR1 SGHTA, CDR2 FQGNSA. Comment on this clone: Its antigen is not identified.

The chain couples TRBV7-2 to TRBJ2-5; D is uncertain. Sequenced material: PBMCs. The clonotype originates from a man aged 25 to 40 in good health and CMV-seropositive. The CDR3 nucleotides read TGTGCCAGCACCCCTCAAGCCCAAGAGACCCAGTACTTC. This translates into CASTPQAQETQYF. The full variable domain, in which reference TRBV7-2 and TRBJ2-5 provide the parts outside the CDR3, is GAGVSQSPSNKVTEKGKDVELRCDPISGHTALYWYRQSLGQGLEFLIYFQGNSAPDKSGLPSDRFSAERTGGSVSTLTIQRTQQEDSAVYLCASTPQAQETQYFGPGTRLLVL.